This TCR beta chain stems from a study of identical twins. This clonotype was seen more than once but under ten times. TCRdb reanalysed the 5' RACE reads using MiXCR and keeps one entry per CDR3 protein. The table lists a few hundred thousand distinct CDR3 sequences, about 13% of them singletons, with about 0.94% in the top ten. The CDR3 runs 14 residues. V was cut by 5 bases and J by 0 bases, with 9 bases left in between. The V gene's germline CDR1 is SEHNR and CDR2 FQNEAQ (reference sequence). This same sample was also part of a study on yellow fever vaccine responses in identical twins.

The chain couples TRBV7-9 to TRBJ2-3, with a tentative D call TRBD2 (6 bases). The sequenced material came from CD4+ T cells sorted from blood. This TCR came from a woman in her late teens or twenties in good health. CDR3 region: CASSNSGSTDTQYF. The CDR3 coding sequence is TGTGCCAGCAGCAACAGCGGGAGCACAGATACGCAGTATTTT.